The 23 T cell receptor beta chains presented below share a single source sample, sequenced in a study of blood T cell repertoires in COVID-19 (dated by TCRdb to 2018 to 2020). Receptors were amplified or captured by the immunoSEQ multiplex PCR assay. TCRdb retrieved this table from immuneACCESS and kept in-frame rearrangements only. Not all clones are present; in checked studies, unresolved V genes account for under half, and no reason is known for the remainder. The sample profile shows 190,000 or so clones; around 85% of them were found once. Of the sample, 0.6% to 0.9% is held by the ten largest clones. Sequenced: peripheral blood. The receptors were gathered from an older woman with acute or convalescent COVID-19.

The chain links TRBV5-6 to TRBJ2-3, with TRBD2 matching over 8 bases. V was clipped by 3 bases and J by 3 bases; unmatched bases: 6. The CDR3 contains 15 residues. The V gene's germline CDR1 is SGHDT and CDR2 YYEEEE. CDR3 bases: TGTGCCAGCAGCTGGCAGCGGGAGTTAACAGATACGCAGTATTTT. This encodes CASSWQRELTDTQYF.

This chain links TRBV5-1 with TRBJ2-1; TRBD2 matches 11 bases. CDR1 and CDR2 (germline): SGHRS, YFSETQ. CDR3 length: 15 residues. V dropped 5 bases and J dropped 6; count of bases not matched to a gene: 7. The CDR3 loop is CASSISGRGFNEQFF. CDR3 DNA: TGCGCCAGCAGTATTAGCGGGAGGGGGTTCAATGAGCAGTTCTTC. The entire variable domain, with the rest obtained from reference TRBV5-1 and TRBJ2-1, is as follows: KAGVTQTPRYLIKTRGQQVTLSCSPISGHRSVSWYQQTPGQGLQFLFEYFSETQRNKGNFPGRFSGRQFSNSRSEMNVSTLELGDSALYLCASSISGRGFNEQFFGPGTRLTVL.

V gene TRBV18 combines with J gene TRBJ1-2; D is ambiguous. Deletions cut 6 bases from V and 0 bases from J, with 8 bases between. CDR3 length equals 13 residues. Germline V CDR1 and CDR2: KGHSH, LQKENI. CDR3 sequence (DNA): TGTGCCAGCTCTCCTCTAGCTAACTATGGCTACACCTTC. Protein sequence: CASSPLANYGYTF.

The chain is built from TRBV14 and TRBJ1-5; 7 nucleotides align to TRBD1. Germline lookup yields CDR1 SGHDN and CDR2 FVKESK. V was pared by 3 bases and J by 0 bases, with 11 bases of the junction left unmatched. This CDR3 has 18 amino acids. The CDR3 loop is CASSHMRTGLYSNQPQHF. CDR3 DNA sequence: TGTGCCAGCAGCCATATGAGGACAGGCCTTTATAGCAATCAGCCCCAGCATTTT. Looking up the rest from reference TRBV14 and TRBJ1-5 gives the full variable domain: EAGVTQFPSHSVIEKGQTVTLRCDPISGHDNLYWYRRVMGKEIKFLLHFVKESKQDESGMPNNRFLAERTGGTYSTLKVQPAELEDSGVYFCASSHMRTGLYSNQPQHFGDGTRLSIL.

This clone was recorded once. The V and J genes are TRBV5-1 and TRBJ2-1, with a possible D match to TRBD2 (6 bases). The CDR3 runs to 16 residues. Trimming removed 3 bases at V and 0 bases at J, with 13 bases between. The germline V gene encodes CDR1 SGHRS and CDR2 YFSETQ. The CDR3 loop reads CASSYGGSSSYNEQFF. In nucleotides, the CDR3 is TGCGCCAGCAGCTACGGGGGTTCCAGCTCCTACAATGAGCAGTTCTTC.

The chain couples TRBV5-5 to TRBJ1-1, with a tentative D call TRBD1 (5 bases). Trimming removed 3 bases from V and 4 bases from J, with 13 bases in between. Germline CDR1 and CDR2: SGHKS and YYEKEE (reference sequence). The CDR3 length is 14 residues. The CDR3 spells CASSSTGGGTEAFF. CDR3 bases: TGTGCCAGCAGCTCAACAGGCGGGGGCACTGAAGCTTTCTTT. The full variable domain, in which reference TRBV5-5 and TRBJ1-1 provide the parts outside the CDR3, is DAGVTQSPTHLIKTRGQQVTLRCSPISGHKSVSWYQQVLGQGPQFIFQYYEKEERGRGNFPDRFSARQFPNYSSELNVNALLLGDSALYLCASSSTGGGTEAFFGQGTRLTVV.

CDR3 nucleotide sequence: TGTGCCAGCAGCTTAGTAGGGGTCGACCGTGGCTACACCTTC. Translating it yields CASSLVGVDRGYTF. The V call is TRBV7-9, the J call TRBJ1-2, with a tentative D call TRBD1 (5 bases). Between the trimmed V and J ends, which lost 1 base and 7 bases, there was a span of 13 bases. This CDR3 has 14 residues. Germline V lookup: CDR1 SEHNR, CDR2 FQNEAQ (reference sequence).

This CDR3 is CASGGRGQETQYF. For the CDR3, the DNA is TGTGCCAGCGGGGGCAGGGGTCAAGAGACCCAGTACTTC. The chain links TRBV2 to TRBJ2-5; a weak D match, TRBD1 (6 bases). Trimming removed 8 bases from V and 2 bases from J, with 12 bases in between. Germline CDR1 SNHLY, CDR2 FYNNEI. The CDR3 is made up of 13 amino acids. Variable domain in full (rest from reference TRBV2 and TRBJ2-5): EPEVTQTPSHQVTQMGQEVILRCVPISNHLYFYWYRQILGQKVEFLVSFYNNEISEKSEIFDDQFSVERPDGSNFTLKIRSTKLEDSAMYFCASGGRGQETQYFGPGTRLLVL.

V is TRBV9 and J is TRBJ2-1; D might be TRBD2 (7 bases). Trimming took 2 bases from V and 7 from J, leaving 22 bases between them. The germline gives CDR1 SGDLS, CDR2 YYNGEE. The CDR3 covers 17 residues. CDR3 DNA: TGTGCCAGCAGCGTCGATTTAGGAGGGGGACTACGTAATGAGCAGTTCTTC. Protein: CASSVDLGGGLRNEQFF.

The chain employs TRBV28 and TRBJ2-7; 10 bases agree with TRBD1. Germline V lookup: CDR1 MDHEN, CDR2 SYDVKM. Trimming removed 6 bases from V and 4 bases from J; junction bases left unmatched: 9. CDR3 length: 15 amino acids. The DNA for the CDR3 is TGTGCCAGCAGCCCCGGGACAGGGGTTATATACGAGCAGTACTTC. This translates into CASSPGTGVIYEQYF.

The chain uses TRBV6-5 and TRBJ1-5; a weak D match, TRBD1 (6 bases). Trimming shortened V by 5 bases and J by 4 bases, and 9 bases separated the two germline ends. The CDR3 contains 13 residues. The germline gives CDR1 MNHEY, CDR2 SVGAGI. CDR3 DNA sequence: TGTGCCAGCAGTAGACAGGTTAATCAGCCCCAGCATTTT. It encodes CASSRQVNQPQHF.

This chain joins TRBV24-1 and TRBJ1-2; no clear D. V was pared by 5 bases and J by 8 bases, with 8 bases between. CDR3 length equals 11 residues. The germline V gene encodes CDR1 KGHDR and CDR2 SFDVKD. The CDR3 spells CATSGAFGYTF. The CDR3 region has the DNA TGTGCCACCAGTGGGGCATTCGGCTACACCTTC.

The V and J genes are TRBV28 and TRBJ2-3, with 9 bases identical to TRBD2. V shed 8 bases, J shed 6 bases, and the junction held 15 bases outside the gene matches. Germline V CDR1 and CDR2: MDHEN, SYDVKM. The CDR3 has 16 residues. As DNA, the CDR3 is TGTGCCAGCCGACTCCTAGGGCGGGAGGGCCTTGATACGCAGTATTTT. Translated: CASRLLGREGLDTQYF.

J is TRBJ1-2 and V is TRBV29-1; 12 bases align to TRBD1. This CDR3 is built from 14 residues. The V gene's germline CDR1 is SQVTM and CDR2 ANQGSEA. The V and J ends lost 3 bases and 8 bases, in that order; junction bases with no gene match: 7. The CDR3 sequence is CSVDGDRGLRGYTF. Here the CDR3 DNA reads TGCAGCGTTGACGGGGACAGGGGGCTAAGAGGCTACACCTTC.

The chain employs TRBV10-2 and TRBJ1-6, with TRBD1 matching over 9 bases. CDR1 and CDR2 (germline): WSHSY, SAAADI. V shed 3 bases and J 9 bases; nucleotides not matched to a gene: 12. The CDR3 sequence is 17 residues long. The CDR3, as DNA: TGCGCCAGCAGTGACGGGACAGGGCTTGGGGCGGGTTCACCCCTCCACTTT. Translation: CASSDGTGLGAGSPLHF.

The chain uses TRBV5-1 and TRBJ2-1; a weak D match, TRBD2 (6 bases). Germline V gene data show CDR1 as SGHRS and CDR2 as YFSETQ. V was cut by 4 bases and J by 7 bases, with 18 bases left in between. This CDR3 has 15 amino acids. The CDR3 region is CASSILRDSGNEQFF. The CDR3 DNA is TGCGCCAGCAGCATACTCCGGGACTCGGGAAATGAGCAGTTCTTC.

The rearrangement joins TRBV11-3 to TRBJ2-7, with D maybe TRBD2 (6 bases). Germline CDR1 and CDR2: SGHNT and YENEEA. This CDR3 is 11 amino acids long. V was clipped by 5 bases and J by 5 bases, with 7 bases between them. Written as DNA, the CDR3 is TGTGCCAGCAGCCGGGAGCACGAGCAGTACTTC. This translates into CASSREHEQYF.

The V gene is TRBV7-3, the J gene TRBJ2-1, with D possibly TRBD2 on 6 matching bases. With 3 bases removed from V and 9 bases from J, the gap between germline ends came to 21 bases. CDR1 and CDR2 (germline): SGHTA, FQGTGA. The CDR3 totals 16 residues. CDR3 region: CASSFSGGTRSTEQFF. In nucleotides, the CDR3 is TGTGCCAGCAGCTTTTCAGGTGGGACTCGTTCCACTGAGCAGTTCTTC.

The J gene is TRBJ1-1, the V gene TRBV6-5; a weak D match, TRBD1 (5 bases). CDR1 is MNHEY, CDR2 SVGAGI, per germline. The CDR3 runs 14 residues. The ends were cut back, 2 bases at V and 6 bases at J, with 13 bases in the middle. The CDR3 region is CASSYNRLNAEAFF. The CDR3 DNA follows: TGTGCCAGCAGTTACAACAGGCTTAATGCTGAAGCTTTCTTT.

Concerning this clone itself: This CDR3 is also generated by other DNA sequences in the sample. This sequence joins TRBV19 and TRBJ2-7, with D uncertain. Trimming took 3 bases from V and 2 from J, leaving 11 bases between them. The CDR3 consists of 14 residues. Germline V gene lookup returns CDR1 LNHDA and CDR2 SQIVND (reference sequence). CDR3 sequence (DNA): TGTGCCAGTAGTATCGTCCACTCAACCTACGAGCAGTACTTC. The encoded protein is CASSIVHSTYEQYF. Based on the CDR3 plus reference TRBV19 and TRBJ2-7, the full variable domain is DGGITQSPKYLFRKEGQNVTLSCEQNLNHDAMYWYRQDPGQGLRLIYYSQIVNDFQKGDIAEGYSVSREKKESFPLTVTSAQKNPTAFYLCASSIVHSTYEQYFGPGTRLTVT.

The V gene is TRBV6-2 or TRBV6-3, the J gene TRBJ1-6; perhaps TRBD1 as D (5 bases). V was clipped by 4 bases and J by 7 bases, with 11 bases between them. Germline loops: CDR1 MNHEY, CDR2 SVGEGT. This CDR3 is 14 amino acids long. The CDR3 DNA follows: TGTGCCAGCAGTTTCTTCGGGGGAAATTCACCCCTCCACTTT. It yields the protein CASSFFGGNSPLHF.

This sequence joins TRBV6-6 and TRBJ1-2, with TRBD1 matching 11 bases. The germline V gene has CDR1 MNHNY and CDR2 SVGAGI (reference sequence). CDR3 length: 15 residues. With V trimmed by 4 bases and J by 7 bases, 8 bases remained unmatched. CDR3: CASSSGQGARGGYTF. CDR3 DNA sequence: TGTGCCAGCAGTTCCGGACAGGGGGCGCGTGGTGGCTACACCTTC.

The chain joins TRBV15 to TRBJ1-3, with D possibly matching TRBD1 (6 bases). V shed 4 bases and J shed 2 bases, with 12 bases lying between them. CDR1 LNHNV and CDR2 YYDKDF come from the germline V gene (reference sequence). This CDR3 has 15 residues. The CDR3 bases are TGTGCCACCAGCATAGAGGGGGGACCTGGAAACACCATATATTTT. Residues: CATSIEGGPGNTIYF.